The text below deals with one T cell receptor (beta chain). The antigen is not known. From the 5' RACE reads, TCRdb called clonotypes with MiXCR, one entry per CDR3 protein. The profile covers roughly 600,000 distinct CDR3 sequences, with about 20% appearing a single time and around 12% taken by the ten largest. The data were obtained in a study of T-cell memory formation after mild COVID-19. Study results and limitations: Clones that shrank (day 15 to 85) were balanced CD4/CD8, whereas later expanders leaned CD4+.

This CDR3 contains 15 residues. Germline V gene data show CDR1 as SGHDN and CDR2 as FVKESK. With 3 bases removed from V and 5 bases from J, the gap between germline ends came to 17 bases. V usage is TRBV14 and J usage is TRBJ2-7, with D perhaps matching TRBD1 (7 bases). Sequenced sample: PBMCs or a T cell subset sorted from them (not recorded which). This receptor was identified in an adult woman who had mild COVID-19 (a few samples of this study predate the infection). Cell type and time point are not known. CDR3 in DNA: TGTGCCAGCAGCCAGAGGGGAGGACAGGTTAACGAGCAGTACTTC. It yields the protein CASSQRGGQVNEQYF.